This T cell receptor beta chain is from a study of cytomegalovirus exposure and HLA in healthy donors. Whole-study results and caveats: Confirmation was obtained in vitro that a few CMV-associated chains are specific for CMV antigens.

The CDR3 sequence is 13 residues long. Trimming took 8 bases from V and 6 from J, leaving 16 bases between them. Germline V gene sequence: CDR1 SGHAT, CDR2 FQNNGV. Clones were sequenced by immunoSEQ multiplex PCR, and TCRdb holds only the in-frame ones, with some missing. The sample yields over 200,000 clones, approximately 86% seen once. This clone appeared a few times. Its antigen remains unidentified. Specimen: PBMCs. The receptor was isolated from a young woman in good health and CMV-seronegative. The chain has TRBV11-2 and TRBJ1-2, with a weak D call TRBD1 (6 bases). The CDR3 DNA reads as TGTGCCAGCGCGGGGGGCGAGTCCCATGGCTACACCTTC. This codes for CASAGGESHGYTF.